This TCR beta chain was found in a study of blood T cell repertoires in COVID-19. Study processing details: Nucleated cell counts were estimated from reference gene primer amplification. TCRdb keeps only in-frame clones here, not all; method: immunoSEQ multiplex PCR. V and J calls and clone size come straight from that table; D and trimming were deduced from the DNA. The sample consists of 200,000 or so clones, roughly 80% of them appearing once. This CDR3 has 15 residues. Germline CDR1 reads SGHRS; CDR2 reads YFSETQ. V lost 3 bases, J lost 6 bases, and 3 bases stayed unmatched. This chain connects TRBV5-1 to TRBJ2-1, with TRBD2 matching over 13 bases. Sequencing was done on a sample of peripheral blood. This TCR derives from a woman of 80 years or more with acute or convalescent COVID-19. In DNA form, the CDR3 reads TGCGCCAGCAGCTGGGGACTAGCGGGGCGCAATGAGCAGTTCTTC. Translating gives CASSWGLAGRNEQFF. The full variable domain, in which reference TRBV5-1 and TRBJ2-1 provide the parts outside the CDR3, is KAGVTQTPRYLIKTRGQQVTLSCSPISGHRSVSWYQQTPGQGLQFLFEYFSETQRNKGNFPGRFSGRQFSNSRSEMNVSTLELGDSALYLCASSWGLAGRNEQFFGPGTRLTVL.